The rows below give T cell receptor beta chains drawn from one sample of a study of blood T cell repertoires in COVID-19. Some clones are missing from TCRdb's copy, which holds only in-frame ones; the method was immunoSEQ multiplex PCR. The sample lists 350,000 to 450,000 clones, approximately 91% occurring once. The sample comprised PBMCs or T cells enriched from blood (not recorded which). These receptors all come from a middle-aged woman who had been exposed to COVID-19. CDR3s include the opening cysteine and the closing phenylalanine or tryptophan. Each record gives: clone size, V gene, D gene, J gene, CDR3 protein, CDR3 DNA. D genes are given only for firm matches. The size entry is marked missing in some rows and otherwise reads once, few, many or a size class.

NA	TRBV6-1	TRBD1	TRBJ2-5	CASSENKWGQADLKETQYF	TGTGCCAGCAGTGAAAATAAATGGGGACAGGCTGATTTGAAGGAGACCCAGTACTTC
NA	TRBV15	TRBD2	TRBJ2-7	CATSRGSSGSYEQYF	TGTGCCACCAGCAGAGGGTCTAGCGGGAGTTACGAGCAGTACTTC
NA	TRBV10-1	TRBD2	TRBJ2-7	CATSSGTSSYEQYF	TGCGCCACCTCTAGCGGGACGTCTTCCTACGAGCAGTACTTC
NA	TRBV7-9	NA	TRBJ2-5	CASSLWNVGTHQETQYF	TGTGCCAGCAGCTTATGGAACGTGGGGACTCACCAAGAGACCCAGTACTTC
NA	TRBV11-3	TRBD2	TRBJ2-1	CASRTSGRDNEQFF	TGTGCCAGTAGGACTAGCGGGAGGGACAATGAGCAGTTCTTC
once	TRBV6-5	NA	TRBJ1-3	CASRSSSGNTIYF	TGTGCCAGCAGGAGTTCCTCTGGAAACACCATATATTTT
NA	TRBV15	NA	TRBJ1-1	CATSRDVGGTEAFF	TGTGCCACCAGCAGAGATGTTGGAGGGACTGAAGCTTTCTTT
few	TRBV6-5	TRBD1	TRBJ2-7	CASTHPGTGEAYF	TGTGCCAGCACTCACCCGGGGACAGGGGAGGCGTACTTC
NA	TRBV27	TRBD1	TRBJ1-1	CASSLAGGTEAFF	TGTGCCAGCAGTTTGGCAGGGGGCACTGAAGCTTTCTTT
NA	TRBV5-1	TRBD2	TRBJ2-5	CASSAGTSGRAEETQYF	TGCGCCAGCAGCGCGGGGACTAGCGGGAGGGCCGAGGAGACCCAGTACTTC
once	TRBV18	TRBD1	TRBJ1-6	CASSYDAGTGVSPLHF	TGTGCCAGCTCATACGACGCCGGGACAGGGGTCTCACCCCTCCACTTT
NA	TRBV14	NA	TRBJ2-7	CASSQTGVRDEQYF	TGTGCCAGCAGCCAGACGGGGGTGCGAGACGAGCAGTACTTC
NA	TRBV24-1	NA	TRBJ2-1	CATSDPRGPYNEQFF	TGTGCCACCAGTGATCCCAGGGGTCCCTACAATGAGCAGTTCTTC
NA	TRBV5-1	NA	TRBJ1-1	CASRQGGANAEAFF	TGCGCCAGCAGACAAGGAGGGGCGAACGCTGAAGCTTTCTTT
NA	TRBV18	TRBD1	TRBJ2-2	CASSPETGGTGELFF	TGTGCCAGCTCACCAGAGACAGGGGGCACCGGGGAGCTGTTTTTT
NA	TRBV3-1/TRBV3-2	TRBD1	TRBJ1-1	CASSQQTGRGNTEAFF	TGTGCCAGCAGCCAACAGACAGGGCGGGGGAACACTGAAGCTTTCTTT
NA	TRBV19	TRBD1	TRBJ1-5	CASSNSGTVGNQPQHF	TGTGCCAGTAGTAATAGCGGGACAGTTGGCAATCAGCCCCAGCATTTT
NA	TRBV11-3	TRBD2	TRBJ2-3	CASSPGTSGSTDTQYF	TGTGCCAGCAGCCCTGGGACTAGCGGGAGTACAGATACGCAGTATTTT
NA	TRBV5-1	NA	TRBJ2-2	CASSSTELNTGELFF	TGCGCCAGCAGCTCAACTGAATTGAACACCGGGGAGCTGTTTTTT
NA	TRBV18	TRBD2	TRBJ2-3	CASSLAGGTTDTQYF	TGTGCCAGCTCACTGGCGGGAGGCACCACAGATACGCAGTATTTT
NA	TRBV7-2	TRBD2	TRBJ2-2	CASSFNILAGVSGELFF	TGTGCCAGCAGCTTTAACATACTAGCGGGAGTTTCCGGGGAGCTGTTTTTT
NA	TRBV10-2	NA	TRBJ2-3	CASSESVGAVVDTQYF	TGCGCCAGCAGTGAGTCGGTGGGGGCTGTTGTAGATACGCAGTATTTT
NA	TRBV7-3	TRBD2	TRBJ2-3	CASSLRGGLAGTSDTQYF	TGTGCCAGCAGCTTAAGAGGGGGACTAGCGGGGACCTCGGATACGCAGTATTTT
NA	TRBV14	TRBD2	TRBJ2-3	CASSQGTSGITDTQYF	TGTGCCAGCAGCCAAGGGACTAGCGGGATAACAGATACGCAGTATTTT
NA	TRBV27	NA	TRBJ2-1	CASSSTTGNEQFF	TGTGCCAGCAGTTCGACGACGGGCAATGAGCAGTTCTTC
NA	TRBV6-2/TRBV6-3	NA	TRBJ1-1	CASSYSKLTMNTEAFF	TGTGCCAGCAGTTACTCGAAGCTTACGATGAACACTGAAGCTTTCTTT
NA	TRBV3-1/TRBV3-2	TRBD2	TRBJ2-3	CASGGGTTDTQYF	TGTGCCTCGGGAGGGGGAACCACAGATACGCAGTATTTT